The source of this T cell receptor beta chain is a study of blood T cell repertoires in COVID-19. Study-level information: From the United States, Italy and Spain came samples of acute and convalescent COVID-19.

In germline, CDR1 is MNHEY, CDR2 SMNVEV (reference sequence). Trimming cost V 3 bases and J 6 bases, with 8 bases left between them. This CDR3 is built from 13 residues. Original data processing: Amplification of reference gene primers provided the estimated nucleated cell counts. Only in-frame clones appear in the TCRdb table, and some are missing; sequencing was by immunoSEQ multiplex PCR. The V and J calls and clone size are taken from that table; D and trimming were inferred from the DNA. The sample holds 200,000 to 250,000 clones, roughly 89% seen once. Those who participated ranged in age from roughly 18 to 90 years and resided in about two dozen US areas.

Source material: PBMCs or T cells enriched from blood (not recorded which). J is TRBJ2-2 and V is TRBV27; D is undetermined. This receptor was identified in a man aged 25-45 years who had been exposed to COVID-19. CDR3: CASSFGGPGELFF. The CDR3 bases are TGTGCCAGCAGTTTTGGCGGTCCCGGGGAGCTGTTTTTT.